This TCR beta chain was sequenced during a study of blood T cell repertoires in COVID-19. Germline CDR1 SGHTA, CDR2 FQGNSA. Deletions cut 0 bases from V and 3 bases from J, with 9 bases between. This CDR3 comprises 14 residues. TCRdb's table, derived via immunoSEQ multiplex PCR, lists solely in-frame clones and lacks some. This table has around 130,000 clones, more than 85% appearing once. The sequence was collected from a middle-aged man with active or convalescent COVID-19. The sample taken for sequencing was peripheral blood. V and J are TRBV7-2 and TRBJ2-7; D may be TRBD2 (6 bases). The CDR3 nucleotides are TGTGCCAGCAGCTTAGCGCGGGACGGCTACGAGCAGTACTTC. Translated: CASSLARDGYEQYF.